The present T cell receptor beta chain was sequenced within a study of cytomegalovirus exposure and HLA in healthy donors. Regarding the study as a whole: Immune exposure information comprised only CMV serostatus.

The trim removed 3 bases at V and 5 bases at J, leaving 8 bases unmatched. The germline CDR1 and CDR2 sequences are SGHDT and YYEEEE. The CDR3 consists of 15 residues. This clone was picked up a small number of times. Its antigen is undetermined. Use of 60 Vbeta and 13 Jbeta primers characterized the PCR. TCRdb's table, derived via immunoSEQ multiplex PCR, lists solely in-frame clones and lacks some. In the table there are 150,000 to 200,000 clones, roughly 80% of which are singletons. This chain joins TRBV5-6 and TRBJ1-1; TRBD1 aligns across 9 bases. The source is a male donor in good health and CMV-seronegative. Sequenced input: PBMCs. The CDR3 loop is CASSSLQGARTEAFF. CDR3 in DNA: TGTGCCAGCAGCTCCCTACAGGGGGCGCGGACTGAAGCTTTCTTT. Complete variable domain (other parts from reference TRBV5-6 and TRBJ1-1): DAGVTQSPTHLIKTRGQQVTLRCSPKSGHDTVSWYQQALGQGPQFIFQYYEEEERQRGNFPDRFSGHQFPNYSSELNVNALLLGDSALYLCASSSLQGARTEAFFGQGTRLTVV.